Listed below are T cell receptor beta chains from one sample, sequenced in a study of T cells in tuberculosis. The method was immunoSEQ multiplex PCR; TCRdb's version includes in-frame clones alone and lacks a portion of them. The table has around 38,000 clones, about 95% seen once. Sequencing used PBMCs. These receptors were obtained from a donor aged 10-29 years with latent tuberculosis or without tuberculosis infection. CDR3s include the opening cysteine and the closing phenylalanine or tryptophan. D genes are given only for firm matches. The size entry is marked missing in some rows and otherwise reads once, few, many or a size class.

length | size | J | D | V | DNA | CDR3
16 | . | TRBJ1-1 | . | TRBV5-4 | TGTGCCAGCAGCTTGAAAGGGGGTAAGGGGAACACTGAAGCTTTCTTT | CASSLKGGKGNTEAFF
16 | . | TRBJ1-2 | TRBD1 | TRBV10-3 | TGTGCCATCAGTGGGGTCGGGACAGACCGCTTATATGGCTACACCTTC | CAISGVGTDRLYGYTF
10 | . | TRBJ1-1 | . | TRBV29-1 | TGCAGCGGGAGCCATCTAGAAGCTTTCTTT | CSGSHLEAFF
16 | . | TRBJ1-3 | . | TRBV4-3 | TGCGCCAGCAGCCAAGATCCAGGGCTTTCTGGAAACACCATATATTTT | CASSQDPGLSGNTIYF
15 | . | TRBJ2-3 | . | TRBV5-6 | TGTGCCAGCAGCTTGCTTAGCAGGAGGGCAGATACGCAGTATTTT | CASSLLSRRADTQYF
15 | . | TRBJ2-5 | TRBD2 | TRBV7-7 | TGTGCCAGCAGCTCCTCGGGACTAGCGGGAGAGACCCAGTACTTC | CASSSSGLAGETQYF
16 | . | TRBJ2-2 | . | TRBV2 | TGTGCCAGCAGTTCCGACAGGCAACATATTATCGGGGAGCTGTTTTTT | CASSSDRQHIIGELFF
14 | . | TRBJ2-3 | . | TRBV27 | TGTGCCAGCAGTCTAGGAGGTGGAAGGGATACGCAGTATTTT | CASSLGGGRDTQYF
12 | . | TRBJ2-3 | . | TRBV2 | TGTGCCAGCACGGAGTCCGGAAATACGCAGTATTTT | CASTESGNTQYF
11 | . | TRBJ1-2 | . | TRBV20-1 | TGCAGTGCTAGTAAGGGGCATGGCTACACCTTC | CSASKGHGYTF
15 | . | TRBJ2-3 | . | TRBV7-9 | TGTGCCAGCAGCACTCAGTACTATAGCACAGATACGCAGTATTTT | CASSTQYYSTDTQYF
16 | . | TRBJ2-2 | TRBD1 | TRBV13 | TGTGCCAGCAGGCTACAGGGGTCGTTGGACACCGGGGAGCTGTTTTTT | CASRLQGSLDTGELFF
14 | . | TRBJ1-2 | . | TRBV5-1 | TGCGCCAGCAGCTTGCTGGGAGCGGACTATGGCTACACCTTC | CASSLLGADYGYTF
15 | . | TRBJ2-1 | . | TRBV6-4 | TGTGCCAGCAGTGACGGCCAGAACCTCTACAATGAGCAGTTCTTC | CASSDGQNLYNEQFF
16 | . | TRBJ2-3 | TRBD1 | TRBV7-3 | TGTGCCAGCAGCTTAGGAGGACAGGGCCGCACAGATACGCAGTATTTT | CASSLGGQGRTDTQYF
15 | . | TRBJ1-5 | TRBD1 | TRBV9 | TGTGCCAGCAGCGTAGTATCAGGGGGCTATCAGCCCCAGCATTTT | CASSVVSGGYQPQHF
17 | . | TRBJ2-6 | . | TRBV9 | TGTGCCAGCAGCGTAGCGACAGACCGCTCTGGGGCCAACGTCCTGACTTTC | CASSVATDRSGANVLTF
17 | . | TRBJ1-1 | TRBD1 | TRBV19 | TGTGCCAGTAGGAGGGACAGGGGGCTATCGGAGGACACTGAAGCTTTCTTT | CASRRDRGLSEDTEAFF
17 | . | TRBJ1-1 | TRBD1 | TRBV19 | TGTGCCAGTAGTACGGCTCGGGACAGGGGGCTTCGCACTGAAGCTTTCTTT | CASSTARDRGLRTEAFF
16 | . | TRBJ1-1 | . | TRBV6-5 | TGTGCCAGCAGTTTCCTCCCACAGGGAATAGGGACTGAAGCTTTCTTT | CASSFLPQGIGTEAFF
14 | . | TRBJ1-5 | TRBD1 | TRBV30 | TGTGCCTGGACCTGGACAGGAGCTAATCAGCCCCAGCATTTT | CAWTWTGANQPQHF
14 | . | TRBJ1-4 | TRBD1 | TRBV14 | TGTGCCAGCAGCCAGACAGGGGGCTACGAAAAACTGTTTTTT | CASSQTGGYEKLFF
17 | . | TRBJ1-2 | TRBD1 | TRBV19 | TGTGCCAGTAGTATAGACCTGGGGACAGGCGCTAACTATGGCTACACCTTC | CASSIDLGTGANYGYTF
16 | . | TRBJ2-2 | TRBD1 | TRBV28 | TGTGCCAGCAGTTCTCCAGGGACAGGGGTTGTCGGGGAGCTGTTTTTT | CASSSPGTGVVGELFF
13 | . | TRBJ2-1 | TRBD2 | TRBV6-5 | TGTGCCAGCCGCCCGCCCGGGGGGAATGAGCAGTTCTTC | CASRPPGGNEQFF
14 | . | TRBJ1-5 | . | TRBV19 | TGTGCCAGTAAAGGGTTTGGTCCGGGACAGCCCCAGCATTTT | CASKGFGPGQPQHF
15 | . | TRBJ1-2 | TRBD1 | TRBV4-3 | TGCGCCAGCAGCCGGGCGACAGGGGACGACTATGGCTACACCTTC | CASSRATGDDYGYTF
13 | . | TRBJ2-7 | . | TRBV6-5 | TGTGCCAGCAGTTACTCAGCCGGGTACGAGCAGTACTTC | CASSYSAGYEQYF
16 | . | TRBJ1-4 | . | TRBV6-6 | TGTGCCAGCAGTCATCAGGGGATCCGAGATAATGAAAAACTGTTTTTT | CASSHQGIRDNEKLFF
13 | once | TRBJ1-2 | TRBD1 | TRBV9 | TGTGCCAGCAGCCCAAGGGACAGCTATGGCTACACCTTC | CASSPRDSYGYTF
13 | . | TRBJ1-2 | TRBD1 | TRBV18 | TGTGCCAGCTCACCGGGACAGGGGTCTGGCTACACCTTC | CASSPGQGSGYTF
15 | . | TRBJ2-7 | TRBD1 | TRBV23-1 | TGCGCCAGCAGTCAACTGGGACAGGGCAACTACGAGCAGTACTTC | CASSQLGQGNYEQYF
15 | . | TRBJ2-2 | TRBD1 | TRBV15 | TGTGCCACCAGCGGTAACAGGGGGGACACCGGGGAGCTGTTTTTT | CATSGNRGDTGELFF
11 | . | TRBJ2-7 | . | TRBV27 | TGTGCCAGCAGCTCAGATTACGAGCAGTACTTC | CASSSDYEQYF
13 | . | TRBJ2-7 | . | TRBV4-2 | TGTGCCAGCAGCCAAGAGAGGTCCTACGAGCAGTACTTC | CASSQERSYEQYF
15 | . | TRBJ2-3 | TRBD1 | TRBV5-1 | TGCGCCAGCAGCGAACCAGGGGGCGCGACAGATACGCAGTATTTT | CASSEPGGATDTQYF
12 | . | TRBJ2-3 | . | TRBV13 | TGTGCCAGCAGCTTTAGCGGAGATACGCAGTATTTT | CASSFSGDTQYF
18 | . | TRBJ1-2 | . | TRBV2 | TGTGCCAGCAGTGAAAAGCAGCCCGGGGGTCCGGGGGGCTATGGCTACACCTTC | CASSEKQPGGPGGYGYTF
14 | . | TRBJ1-1 | . | TRBV10-3 | TGTGCCATCGGGGCCAACAGGGACGGTACTGAAGCTTTCTTT | CAIGANRDGTEAFF